This TCR beta chain came from a study of blood T cell repertoires in COVID-19. Study background: PBMCs, B-cell-depleted T cells, or T cells provided the cDNA or gDNA that made up the material.

Sequencing was performed with immunoSEQ multiplex PCR; in TCRdb, only in-frame clones are kept and a portion is missing. The sample carries a few hundred thousand clones, around four fifths recorded once. The germline V gene has CDR1 SGHTA and CDR2 FQGTGA. This CDR3 has 18 residues. Trimming shortened V by 1 base and J by 4 bases, and 20 bases separated the two germline ends. The material sequenced was peripheral blood. The chain links TRBV7-3 to TRBJ1-5; D perhaps matches TRBD1 (5 bases). This clonotype was obtained from a man aged 50 to 59 with active or convalescent COVID-19. The CDR3 DNA reads TGTGCCAGCAGCTTAAGGGGCGGGGCCCGGACACGAAATCAGCCCCAGCATTTT. It is translated as CASSLRGGARTRNQPQHF.